Described below is a single TCR beta chain sequence and its context. What it recognizes is unknown. This CDR3 contains 16 residues. The V segment lost 5 bases and the J segment 3 bases; nucleotides outside the gene matches: 10. CDR1 and CDR2 (germline): MDHEN, SYDVKM. These data originate in a study of T cell responses to AZD1222 COVID-19 vaccine. Study-wide results and limits: Mapped onto spike, vaccine-associated CD4 TCRs spanned it and were dominant at 160-218 and 743-854. Spike-specific TCR repertoires showed rising breadth and depth after two AZD1222 doses. All repertoire sampling was performed exclusively after the peak T cell response. AZD1222 recipients seropositive at baseline numbered only 5 to 7.

Sequenced by immunoSEQ multiplex PCR; TCRdb stores in-frame clones only, minus some. The table shows some 130,000 clones, with approximately 91% occurring only once. The material was peripheral blood, obtained 28 days after the second AZD1222 dose. The chain has TRBV28 and TRBJ1-2; 9 bases map to TRBD1. The clonotype was recovered from an adult who received the AZD1222 COVID-19 vaccine. The CDR3 reads CASSQLQGARDYGYTF. In DNA form, the CDR3 reads TGTGCCAGCAGTCAGCTACAGGGGGCGCGAGACTATGGCTACACCTTC.